This T cell receptor beta chain came from a study of T cell responses to AZD1222 COVID-19 vaccine. Findings and limits, study-wide: Only six or seven AZD1222 recipients were seropositive at baseline.

As regards this clone: Its antigen is undetermined.

Trimming removed 7 bases from V and 1 base from J; junction bases left unmatched: 11. Germline lookup yields CDR1 SQVTM and CDR2 ANQGSEA. The CDR3 is 15 amino acids. Repertoires were generated with immunoSEQ multiplex PCR, while TCRdb's copy carries only in-frame clones and drops some. Among about 140,000 clones, around 90% were seen once, and the ten largest hold approximately 3%. The material sequenced was peripheral blood, taken 28 days after the second AZD1222 dose. The V and J genes are TRBV29-1 and TRBJ2-3, with 7 bases fitting TRBD1. The clonotype originates from an adult who received the AZD1222 COVID-19 vaccine. In DNA, the CDR3 is TGCAGCGCAAGGGGACAGCTAGACCGCACAGATACGCAGTATTTT. Translation gives CSARGQLDRTDTQYF.